This entry lists 4 T cell receptor beta chains sequenced from one sample in a study of response to subunit inactivated influenza vaccine. TCRdb independently ran MiXCR on the RT-PCR reads; one entry per CDR3 protein. Of fewer than 350,000 distinct CDR3 sequences detected, around a fifth appear once; the ten largest clones hold about 9.4%. Specimen: PBMCs from blood, collected less than 22 months after vaccination. These receptors were obtained from a man aged 45 to 75 who received an inactivated influenza vaccine.

The rearrangement joins TRBV7-2 to TRBJ2-7; 7 bases line up with TRBD1. The V segment lost 3 bases and the J segment 5 bases; nucleotides outside the gene matches: 7. Germline V gene lookup returns CDR1 SGHTA and CDR2 FQGNSA. CDR3 size: 14 residues. This CDR3 reads CASSLTGMDHEQYF. The CDR3 bases are TGTGCCAGCAGCTTGACAGGGATGGACCACGAGCAGTACTTC.

This clonotype was detected a few times. The chain recombines TRBV30 with TRBJ1-6; 7 positions agree with TRBD1. The CDR3 covers 14 residues. Germline CDR1 GTSNPN, CDR2 SVGIG (reference sequence). V dropped 5 bases and J dropped 9; count of bases not matched to a gene: 10. CDR3 sequence: CAWRGGTEISPLHF. CDR3 nucleotides: TGTGCCTGGCGCGGGGGGACAGAGATTTCACCCCTCCACTTT.

This clonotype turned up a few times. The J gene is TRBJ1-6, the V gene TRBV5-6; D unclear. This CDR3 is 16 amino acids long. With 4 bases removed from V and 8 bases from J, the gap between germline ends came to 19 bases. Germline V gene data show CDR1 as SGHDT and CDR2 as YYEEEE. Written as DNA, the CDR3 is TGTGCCAGCAGCCCCAGTTCTCGAGATTACTATTCACCCCTCCACTTT. It encodes CASSPSSRDYYSPLHF.

On this clonotype itself: Mismatch with germline at one junction end may stem from a read error. The rearrangement joins TRBV20-1 to TRBJ2-7; D not certain. This CDR3 region has 15 residues. In germline, CDR1 is DFQATT, CDR2 SNEGSKA (reference sequence). In nucleotides, the CDR3 is TGCAGTGCTAGAGAGTCTAGTCTTCCTAGTCGACCCTGGCACTTC. This gives the protein CSARESSLPSRPWHF.